This T cell receptor (beta chain) was obtained from a study of cytomegalovirus exposure and HLA in healthy donors. Whole-study context: The approximately 120 validation repertoires used the same platform as the roughly 620 first-cohort repertoires, a later analysis reported. Study-level points and caveats: A few chains tied to CMV proved CMV antigen-specific in vitro.

Some clones are missing from TCRdb's copy, which holds only in-frame ones; the method was immunoSEQ multiplex PCR. The profile covers approximately 160,000 clones, with approximately 86% appearing a single time and 2% to 2.5% taken by the ten largest. V gave up 7 bases and J gave up 7 bases, with 13 bases separating them. Germline-derived CDR1 and CDR2 are MNHEY and SMNVEV (reference sequence). This CDR3 has 12 residues. Comments on this clone: The antigen is not known.

Sequencing was carried out using PBMCs. The clonotype comes from a woman between 18 and 30 years old in good health and CMV-seronegative. The rearrangement joins TRBV27 to TRBJ1-1, with D uncertain. For the CDR3, the DNA is TGTGCCAGCAAGGAGGATTCCCGTGAAGCTTTCTTT. This sequence encodes CASKEDSREAFF.